This T cell receptor (beta chain) was sequenced for a study of T cells in Graves' hyperthyroidism and ophthalmopathy. Each ophthalmopathy patient scored at least 3 on the Clinical Activity Score and at least 4 on NOSPECS grade, with duration under 3 months. This sample holds PBMCs from 8 to 10 ml fresh peripheral blood. Germline loops: CDR1 DFQATT, CDR2 SNEGSKA (reference sequence). Trimming removed 7 bases from V and 6 bases from J, with 13 bases in between. The CDR3 totals 12 residues. What was amplified from RNA transcripts were TCR beta CDR3 regions. Initially, a first-round RT-PCR of the TCR CDR3 employed the HTBI primer set. TCRdb redid the calling of the multiplex PCR reads with MiXCR, one entry per CDR3 protein. The sample records 620,000 or so distinct CDR3 sequences, roughly 15% being singletons. Points on this clonotype: Its antigen is not known.

Study-level results: A model built on 13 V-J features separated ophthalmopathy from stable hyperthyroidism.

The source material was blood. The receptor's source is a woman between 50 and 59 years old with Graves' ophthalmopathy. This chain connects TRBV20-1 to TRBJ2-1, with a weak D call TRBD2 (6 bases). In DNA form, the CDR3 reads TGCAGTGTAGGGCGGGAAACCAATGAGCAGTTCTTC. It specifies CSVGRETNEQFF.